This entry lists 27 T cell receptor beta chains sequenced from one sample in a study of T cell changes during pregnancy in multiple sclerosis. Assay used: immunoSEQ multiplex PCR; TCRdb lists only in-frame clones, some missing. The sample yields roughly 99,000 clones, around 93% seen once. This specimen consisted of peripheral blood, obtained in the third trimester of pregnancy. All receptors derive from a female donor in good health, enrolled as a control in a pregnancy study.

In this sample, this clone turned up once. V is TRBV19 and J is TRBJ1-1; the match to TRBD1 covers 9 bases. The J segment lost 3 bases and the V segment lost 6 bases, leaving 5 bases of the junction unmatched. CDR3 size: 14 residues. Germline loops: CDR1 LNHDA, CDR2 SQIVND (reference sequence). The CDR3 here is CASRRRDRDTEAFF. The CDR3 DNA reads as TGTGCCAGTAGACGCCGGGACAGGGACACTGAAGCTTTCTTT. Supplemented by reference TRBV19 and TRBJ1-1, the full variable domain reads DGGITQSPKYLFRKEGQNVTLSCEQNLNHDAMYWYRQDPGQGLRLIYYSQIVNDFQKGDIAEGYSVSREKKESFPLTVTSAQKNPTAFYLCASRRRDRDTEAFFGQGTRLTVV.

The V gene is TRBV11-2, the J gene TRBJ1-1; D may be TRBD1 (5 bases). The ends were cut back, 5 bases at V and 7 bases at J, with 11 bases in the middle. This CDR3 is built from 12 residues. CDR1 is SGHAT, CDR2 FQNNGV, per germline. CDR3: CASSPLRVEAFF. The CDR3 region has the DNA TGTGCCAGCAGCCCACTCAGGGTTGAAGCTTTCTTT.

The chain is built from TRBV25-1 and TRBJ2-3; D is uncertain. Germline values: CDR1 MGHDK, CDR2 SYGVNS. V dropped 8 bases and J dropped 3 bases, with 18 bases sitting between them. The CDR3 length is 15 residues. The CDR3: CASSWSLGRTDTQYF. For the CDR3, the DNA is TGTGCCAGCTCCTGGTCCCTAGGTCGGACAGATACGCAGTATTTT.

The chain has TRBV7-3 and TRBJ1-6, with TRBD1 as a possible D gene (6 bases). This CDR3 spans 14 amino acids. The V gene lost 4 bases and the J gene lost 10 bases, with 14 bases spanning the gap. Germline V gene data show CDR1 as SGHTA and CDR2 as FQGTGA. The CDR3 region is CASSSIDRRSPLHF. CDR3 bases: TGTGCCAGCAGCTCTATTGACAGGCGGTCACCCCTCCACTTT.

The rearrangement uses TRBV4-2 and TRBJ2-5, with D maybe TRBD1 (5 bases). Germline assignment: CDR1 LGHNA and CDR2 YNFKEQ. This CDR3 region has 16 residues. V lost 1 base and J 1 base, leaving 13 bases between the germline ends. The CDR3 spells CASSQGVRALQETQYF. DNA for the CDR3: TGTGCCAGCAGCCAAGGCGTCAGGGCCCTCCAAGAGACCCAGTACTTC.

The CDR3 region has the DNA TGTGCCAGCAGCTTAGATCAATCCAGGCAGGGGGCAGATACGCAGTATTTT. This encodes CASSLDQSRQGADTQYF. The chain links TRBV11-3 to TRBJ2-3; 7 bases fit TRBD1. Germline-derived CDR1 and CDR2 are SGHNT and YENEEA. The J segment lost 4 bases and the V segment lost 0 bases, leaving 10 bases of the junction unmatched. The CDR3 has 17 residues.

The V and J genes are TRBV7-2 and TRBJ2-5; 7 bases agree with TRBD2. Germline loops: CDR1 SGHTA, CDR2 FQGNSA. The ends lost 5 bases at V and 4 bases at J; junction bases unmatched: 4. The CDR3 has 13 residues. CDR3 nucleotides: TGTGCCAGCAGCCCAGGGAGGGGAGAGACCCAGTACTTC. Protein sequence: CASSPGRGETQYF.

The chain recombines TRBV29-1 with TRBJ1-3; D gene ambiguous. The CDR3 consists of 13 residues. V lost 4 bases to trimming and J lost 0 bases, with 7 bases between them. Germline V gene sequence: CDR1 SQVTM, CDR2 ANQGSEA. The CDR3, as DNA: TGCAGCGTTGCGACTAACTCTGGAAACACCATATATTTT. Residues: CSVATNSGNTIYF.

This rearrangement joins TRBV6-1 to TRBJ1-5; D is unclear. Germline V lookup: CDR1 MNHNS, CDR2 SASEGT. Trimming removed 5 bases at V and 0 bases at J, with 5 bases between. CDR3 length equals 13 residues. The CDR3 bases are TGTGCCAGCAGTACAAATAGCAATCAGCCCCAGCATTTT. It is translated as CASSTNSNQPQHF.

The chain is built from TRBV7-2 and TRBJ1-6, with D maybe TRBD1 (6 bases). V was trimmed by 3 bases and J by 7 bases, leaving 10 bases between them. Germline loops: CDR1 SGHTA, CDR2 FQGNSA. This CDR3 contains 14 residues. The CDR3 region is CASSLRQVNSPLHF. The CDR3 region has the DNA TGTGCCAGCAGCTTGCGACAGGTCAATTCACCCCTCCACTTT.

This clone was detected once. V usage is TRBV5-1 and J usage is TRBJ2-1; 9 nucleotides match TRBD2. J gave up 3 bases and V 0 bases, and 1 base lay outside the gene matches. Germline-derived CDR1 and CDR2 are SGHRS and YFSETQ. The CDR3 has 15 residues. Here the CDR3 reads CASSLGSGGYNEQFF. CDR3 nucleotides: TGCGCCAGCAGCTTGGGTAGCGGGGGCTACAATGAGCAGTTCTTC.

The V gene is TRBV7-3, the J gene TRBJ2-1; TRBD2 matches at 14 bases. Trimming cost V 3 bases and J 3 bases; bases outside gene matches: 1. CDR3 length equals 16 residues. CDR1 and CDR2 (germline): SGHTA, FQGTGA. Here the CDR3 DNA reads TGTGCCAGCAGCTTGGGACTAGCGGGGGACTACAATGAGCAGTTCTTC. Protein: CASSLGLAGDYNEQFF.

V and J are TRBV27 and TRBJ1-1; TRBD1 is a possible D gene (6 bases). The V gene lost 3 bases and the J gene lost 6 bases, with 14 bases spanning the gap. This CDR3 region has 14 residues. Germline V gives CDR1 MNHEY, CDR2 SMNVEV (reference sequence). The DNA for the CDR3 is TGTGCCAGCAGTTTGACCTTGGGACACTCTGAAGCTTTCTTT. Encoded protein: CASSLTLGHSEAFF.

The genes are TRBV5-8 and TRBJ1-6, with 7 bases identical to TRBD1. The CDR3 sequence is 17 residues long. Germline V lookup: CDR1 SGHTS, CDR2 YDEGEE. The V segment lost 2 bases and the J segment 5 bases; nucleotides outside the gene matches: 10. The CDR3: CASSFGTGDFNNSPLHF. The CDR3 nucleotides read TGTGCCAGCAGCTTTGGTACAGGGGACTTCAATAATTCACCCCTCCACTTT.

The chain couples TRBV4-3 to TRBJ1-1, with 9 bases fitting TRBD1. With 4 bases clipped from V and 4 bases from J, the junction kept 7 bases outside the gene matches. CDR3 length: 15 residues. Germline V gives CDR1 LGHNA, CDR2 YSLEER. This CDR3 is CASSLGQGFITEAFF. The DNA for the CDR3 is TGCGCCAGCAGCCTAGGACAGGGGTTTATCACTGAAGCTTTCTTT.

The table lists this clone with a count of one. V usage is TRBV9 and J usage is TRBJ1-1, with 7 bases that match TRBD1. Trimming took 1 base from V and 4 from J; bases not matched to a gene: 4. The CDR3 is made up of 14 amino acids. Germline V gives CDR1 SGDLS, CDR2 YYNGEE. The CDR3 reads CASSVPSGGTEAFF. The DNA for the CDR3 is TGTGCCAGCAGCGTACCTTCAGGGGGCACTGAAGCTTTCTTT.

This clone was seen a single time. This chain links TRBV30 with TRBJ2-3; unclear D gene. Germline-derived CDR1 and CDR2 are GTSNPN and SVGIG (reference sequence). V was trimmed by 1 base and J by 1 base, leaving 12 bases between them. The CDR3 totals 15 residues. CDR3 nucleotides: TGTGCCTGGAGTGAGCTTGGCCAGGGCACAGATACGCAGTATTTT. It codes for CAWSELGQGTDTQYF.

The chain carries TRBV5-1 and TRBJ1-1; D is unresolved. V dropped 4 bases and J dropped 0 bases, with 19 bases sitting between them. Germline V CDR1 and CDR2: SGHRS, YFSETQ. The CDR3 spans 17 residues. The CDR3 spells CASSPGEVLIMNTEAFF. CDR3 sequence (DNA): TGCGCCAGCAGCCCCGGGGAGGTCCTTATCATGAACACTGAAGCTTTCTTT.

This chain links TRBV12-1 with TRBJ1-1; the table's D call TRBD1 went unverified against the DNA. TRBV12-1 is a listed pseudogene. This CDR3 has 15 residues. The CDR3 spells CASSFTGGDRTEAFF. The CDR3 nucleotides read TGTGCCAGCAGCTTCACAGGGGGCGATCGGACTGAAGCTTTCTTT.

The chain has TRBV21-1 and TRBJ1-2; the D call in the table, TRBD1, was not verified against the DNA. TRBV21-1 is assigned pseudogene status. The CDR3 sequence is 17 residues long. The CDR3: CASSPSRGKTGGYGYTF. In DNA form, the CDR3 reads TGTGCCAGCAGCCCCTCCCGCGGTAAGACAGGGGGCTATGGCTACACCTTC.

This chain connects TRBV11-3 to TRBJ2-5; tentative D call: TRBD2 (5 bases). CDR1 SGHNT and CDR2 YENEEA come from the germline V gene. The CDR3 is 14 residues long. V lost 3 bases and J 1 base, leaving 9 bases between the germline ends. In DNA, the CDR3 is TGTGCCAGCAGCTTCGACGGAGGCCAAGAGACCCAGTACTTC. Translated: CASSFDGGQETQYF.

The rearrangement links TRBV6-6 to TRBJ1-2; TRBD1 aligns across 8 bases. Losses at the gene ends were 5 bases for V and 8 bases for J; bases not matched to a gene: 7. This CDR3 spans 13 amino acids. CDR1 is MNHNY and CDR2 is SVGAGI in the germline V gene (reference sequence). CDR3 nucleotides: TGTGCCAGCAGTGAGACAGGGGCCTGGGGCTACACCTTC. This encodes CASSETGAWGYTF.

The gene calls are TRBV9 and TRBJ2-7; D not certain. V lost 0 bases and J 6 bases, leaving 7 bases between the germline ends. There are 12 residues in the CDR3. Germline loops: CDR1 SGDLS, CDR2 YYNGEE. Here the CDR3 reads CASSVGESEQYF. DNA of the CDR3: TGTGCCAGCAGCGTAGGAGAATCCGAGCAGTACTTC.

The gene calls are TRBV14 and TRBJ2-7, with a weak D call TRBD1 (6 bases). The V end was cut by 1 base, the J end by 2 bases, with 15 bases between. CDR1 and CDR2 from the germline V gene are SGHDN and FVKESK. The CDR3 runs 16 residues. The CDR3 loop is CASSQASGHPTYEQYF. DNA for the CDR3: TGTGCCAGCAGCCAAGCCTCGGGACATCCTACCTACGAGCAGTACTTC.

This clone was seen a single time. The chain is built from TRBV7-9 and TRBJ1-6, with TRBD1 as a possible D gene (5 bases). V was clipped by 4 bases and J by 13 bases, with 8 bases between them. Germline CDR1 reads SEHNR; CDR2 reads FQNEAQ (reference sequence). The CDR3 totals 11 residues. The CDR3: CASSSTGPLHF. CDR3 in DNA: TGTGCCAGCAGCTCTACAGGCCCCCTCCACTTT.

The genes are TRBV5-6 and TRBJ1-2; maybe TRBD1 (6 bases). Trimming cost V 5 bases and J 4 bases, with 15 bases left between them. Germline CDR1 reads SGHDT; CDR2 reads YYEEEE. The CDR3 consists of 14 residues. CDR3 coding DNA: TGTGCCAGCAGGCCCACAGGGTGGGGCTATGGCTACACCTTC. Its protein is CASRPTGWGYGYTF.

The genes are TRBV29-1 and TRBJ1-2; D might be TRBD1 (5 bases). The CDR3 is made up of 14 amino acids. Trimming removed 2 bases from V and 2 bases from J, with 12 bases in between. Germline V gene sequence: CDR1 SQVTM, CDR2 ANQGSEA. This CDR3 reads CSVEQGGWNYGYTF. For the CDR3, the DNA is TGCAGCGTTGAACAGGGTGGTTGGAACTATGGCTACACCTTC.